The source of this T cell receptor (beta chain) is a study of cytomegalovirus exposure and HLA in healthy donors. The CDR3 spans 16 residues. Germline V lookup: CDR1 SGHRS, CDR2 YFSETQ. With V trimmed by 5 bases and J by 0 bases, 9 bases remained unmatched. Study-wide findings and caveats: Researchers counted 164 TCR beta chains as cytomegalovirus-associated.

This cohort consisted of healthy bone marrow donors. For this clone: Its antigen remains unknown.

Both 60 Vbeta primers and 13 Jbeta primers went into the PCR. Only in-frame clones appear in the TCRdb table, and some are missing; sequencing was by immunoSEQ multiplex PCR. The listing contains about 200,000 clones. This receptor was obtained from a girl aged 2 to 9 in good health and CMV-seropositive. Sequencing was carried out using PBMCs. The rearrangement joins TRBV5-1 to TRBJ1-1; 8 bases line up with TRBD1. The CDR3 DNA reads as TGCGCCAGCAGACGGACAGGGAACGATATGAACACTGAAGCTTTCTTT. Amino acid sequence: CASRRTGNDMNTEAFF.